This T cell receptor beta chain appears in the sequencing data of a study of T cell repertoires in cytomegalovirus infection. Study context: In the study, CMV epitopes included recently identified HLA-C-restricted and well-studied HLA-B-restricted ones. Signatures in public TCR beta sequences pointed to both CMV infection and matching HLA type.

TCRdb reprocessed the reads via MiXCR and lists one record per CDR3 protein. This sample yields around 770,000 distinct CDR3 sequences, of which almost 30% are seen a single time; around 13% belongs to the top ten. As concerns this clonotype: What it recognizes is unknown.

Germline lookup yields CDR1 LNHDA and CDR2 SQIVND (reference sequence). V lost 7 bases and J 1 base, leaving 16 bases between the germline ends. The CDR3 consists of 15 residues. Study-level points and caveats: Across the ex vivo response, the dominant clonotypes were HLA-C-restricted CMV-specific TCR beta clonotypes.

The chain uses TRBV19 and TRBJ1-1, with a possible D match to TRBD1 (5 bases). The TCR originated in a human donor in good health (CMV status not recorded). Some clones in this sample may be carry-over from other donors' samples. This specimen was cultured CD8+ T cells from PBMCs, taken from culture after CMV antigen stimulation. CDR3 loop: CASTEGPFGNTEAFF. DNA of the CDR3: TGTGCCAGTACGGAGGGGCCCTTTGGGAACACTGAAGCTTTCTTT.